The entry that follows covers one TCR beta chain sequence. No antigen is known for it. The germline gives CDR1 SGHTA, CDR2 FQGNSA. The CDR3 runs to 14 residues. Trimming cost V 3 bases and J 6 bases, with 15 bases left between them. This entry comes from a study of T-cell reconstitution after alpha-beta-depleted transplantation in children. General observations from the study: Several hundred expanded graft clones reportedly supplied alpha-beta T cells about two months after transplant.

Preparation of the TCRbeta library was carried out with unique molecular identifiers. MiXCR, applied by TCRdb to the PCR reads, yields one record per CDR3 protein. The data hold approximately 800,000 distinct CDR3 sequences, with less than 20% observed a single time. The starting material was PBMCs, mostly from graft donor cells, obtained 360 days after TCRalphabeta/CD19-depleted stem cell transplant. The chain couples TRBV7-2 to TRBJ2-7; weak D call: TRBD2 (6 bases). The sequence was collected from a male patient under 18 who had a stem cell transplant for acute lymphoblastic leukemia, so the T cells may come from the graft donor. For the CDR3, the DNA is TGTGCCAGCAGCTTCGGGGGAGTAACGAGCGAGCAGTACTTC. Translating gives CASSFGGVTSEQYF.